This passage covers 10 T cell receptor beta chains from one sample sequenced in a study of blood T cells in healthy people across ages. The use of a sample-barcoded 5' primer and a J-beta primer mix characterized a second PCR of about 7 to 12 cycles. One entry per CDR3 protein, called by TCRdb with MiXCR from the 5' RACE reads. Of about 1.6 million distinct CDR3 sequences in the sample, approximately 32% were seen once. Material: blood. The receptor source for this set is a woman aged 30 to 39 in good health.

This clonotype has only a few counts. V and J are TRBV29-1 and TRBJ2-1; 9 bases are a match to TRBD1. Germline V gene lookup returns CDR1 SQVTM and CDR2 ANQGSEA. This CDR3 comprises 15 residues. Trimming cost V 6 bases and J 8 bases; bases outside gene matches: 14. CDR3 loop: CSVALNRDRVDEQFF. The CDR3 DNA follows: TGCAGCGTCGCGTTAAACCGGGACAGGGTGGATGAGCAGTTCTTC.

This clonotype was counted only a few times. The V gene is TRBV7-3, the J gene TRBJ2-6, with 10 nucleotides matching TRBD1. This CDR3 has 16 residues. The junction had 4 bases not matched to a gene; V was cut back by 4 bases and J by 4 bases. CDR1 is SGHTA, CDR2 FQGTGA, per germline. For the CDR3, the DNA is TGTGCCAGCAGCTCCGGGACAGGGGACGGGGCCAACGTCCTGACTTTC. Translated, it gives CASSSGTGDGANVLTF.

This clonotype was counted between two and nine times. V and J are TRBV3-1 and TRBJ2-7; the D gene could be TRBD1 or TRBD2 (5 bases each). Trimming took off 4 bases at V and 0 bases at J, with 13 bases between the two ends. The CDR3 loop spans 15 amino acids. The germline gives CDR1 LGHDT, CDR2 YNNKEL (reference sequence). The CDR3 is CASSPSPGSSYEQYF. The CDR3 DNA sequence: TGTGCCAGCAGCCCGTCCCCAGGGAGCTCCTACGAGCAGTACTTC.

This clonotype has just one count. This chain links TRBV20-1 with TRBJ2-7, with 9 bases lining up with TRBD1. J was trimmed by 0 bases and V by 6 bases; bases with no gene match: 12. Germline V gene data show CDR1 as DFQATT and CDR2 as SNEGSKA (reference sequence). This CDR3 has 16 amino acids. CDR3 sequence: CSAITATGGRSYEQYF. CDR3 DNA sequence: TGCAGTGCCATCACAGCAACAGGGGGCCGCTCCTACGAGCAGTACTTC.

The chain has TRBV3-1 and TRBJ2-3, with 14 bases aligning to TRBD2. Losses at the gene ends were 1 base for V and 4 bases for J; bases not matched to a gene: 7. CDR3 size: 18 residues. Germline CDR1 and CDR2: LGHDT and YNNKEL (reference sequence). The CDR3 region has the DNA TGTGCCAGCAGCCAAGTGACTAGCGGGGGGGCCAGGGCAGATACGCAGTATTTT. It codes for CASSQVTSGGARADTQYF.

The V call is TRBV6-5, the J call TRBJ2-7; D gene ambiguous. V lost 3 bases and J 0 bases, leaving 9 bases between the germline ends. The CDR3 is made up of 14 amino acids. Germline CDR1 reads MNHEY; CDR2 reads SVGAGI. The DNA of the CDR3 is TGTGCCAGCAGTTATTTTTATTCCTCCTACGAGCAGTACTTC. It specifies CASSYFYSSYEQYF.

This clonotype has a count of ten or more. The chain employs TRBV29-1 and TRBJ2-1, with 7 bases matching TRBD2. The CDR3 contains 12 residues. Unmatched junction bases numbered 5, after V lost 5 bases and J lost 7 bases. Germline assignment: CDR1 SQVTM and CDR2 ANQGSEA. The CDR3 DNA reads TGCAGCGTTATTGGGGAGGGGAATGAGCAGTTCTTC. Translation gives CSVIGEGNEQFF.

Many counts were recorded for this clonotype. The chain carries TRBV20-1 and TRBJ1-2; D is unresolved. The CDR3 covers 12 residues. Germline loops: CDR1 DFQATT, CDR2 SNEGSKA (reference sequence). Trimming cost V 6 bases and J 1 base, with 9 bases left between them. DNA for the CDR3: TGCAGTGCGGTGGACGTTAACTATGGCTACACCTTC. It encodes CSAVDVNYGYTF.

The J gene is TRBJ1-1, the V gene TRBV28; TRBD1 matches 9 bases. The CDR3 spans 16 residues. V lost 5 bases, J lost 4 bases, and 11 bases stayed unmatched. Germline CDR1 MDHEN, CDR2 SYDVKM. CDR3 in DNA: TGTGCCAGCAGTCCGGGGACAGGGAGGGGACCCACTGAAGCTTTCTTT. This sequence encodes CASSPGTGRGPTEAFF.

The V and J genes are TRBV12-3 or TRBV12-4 and TRBJ1-5; no definite D call. The CDR3 consists of 12 residues. Trimming removed 7 bases at V and 4 bases at J, with 8 bases between. In DNA, the CDR3 is TGTGCCAGCACCTCCGGGAATCAGCCCCAGCATTTT. Its translation is CASTSGNQPQHF.